Shown below are 21 T cell receptor beta chains from a single sample sequenced in a study of OX40 agonist ivuxolimab in advanced cancers. Produced via immunoSEQ multiplex PCR; TCRdb's table is partial and in-frame only. The sample shows roughly 70,000 clones, 88% of them seen only once. The specimen comprised CD4+ or CD8+ T cells sorted from blood, sampled in a trial of the OX40 agonist ivuxolimab. The receptors come from an adult with an advanced solid tumor such as melanoma, head and neck, liver or kidney cancer.

The gene calls are TRBV29-1 and TRBJ2-1; a possible D gene is TRBD2 (5 bases). The CDR3 has 11 residues. In germline, CDR1 is SQVTM, CDR2 ANQGSEA. Trimming shortened V by 4 bases and J by 12 bases, and 13 bases separated the two germline ends. CDR3 in amino acids: CSVGERYRQFF. The CDR3 region has the DNA TGCAGCGTTGGGGAGCGATATAGGCAGTTCTTC.

The V and J genes are TRBV7-9 and TRBJ1-4, with 7 bases identical to TRBD1. Germline assignment: CDR1 SEHNR and CDR2 FQNEAQ (reference sequence). The CDR3 has 18 amino acids. J lost 0 bases, V lost 2 bases, and 9 bases had no gene match. CDR3 residues: CASSLYRGQGATNEKLFF. CDR3 DNA sequence: TGTGCCAGCAGCTTATATCGTGGGCAGGGGGCAACTAATGAAAAACTGTTTTTT.

The rearrangement uses TRBV29-1 and TRBJ2-2, with 12 bases fitting TRBD2. Trimming removed 6 bases from V and 3 bases from J; junction bases left unmatched: 8. Germline CDR1 reads SQVTM; CDR2 reads ANQGSEA. This CDR3 has 16 residues. The CDR3 DNA reads as TGCAGCGTGCCTAGCGGGAGGGCCGTTGACACCGGGGAGCTGTTTTTT. This codes for CSVPSGRAVDTGELFF.

The chain joins TRBV5-1 to TRBJ2-3; possibly TRBD2 for D (6 bases). Germline CDR1 SGHRS, CDR2 YFSETQ. V lost 4 bases and J lost 2, with 17 bases in between. This CDR3 comprises 16 residues. CDR3 sequence (DNA): TGCGCCAGCAGCGGAACCGGGACGGGACTCACAGATACGCAGTATTTT. Its protein product is CASSGTGTGLTDTQYF.

This chain uses TRBV28 with TRBJ1-2; D is ambiguous. The CDR3 contains 15 residues. The germline gives CDR1 MDHEN, CDR2 SYDVKM. The V end lost 5 bases, the J end lost 3 bases, and 16 bases lay between the germline ends. The CDR3 loop is CASSPGRAEYYGYTF. The CDR3 DNA follows: TGTGCCAGCAGTCCCGGGAGGGCAGAATACTATGGCTACACCTTC.

This CDR3 reads CASSSGAANEKLFF. The DNA of the CDR3 is TGTGCCAGCAGCTCCGGGGCTGCTAATGAAAAACTGTTTTTT. The rearrangement joins TRBV5-4 to TRBJ1-4, with a tentative D call TRBD1 (5 bases). Germline lookup yields CDR1 SGHNT and CDR2 YYREEE (reference sequence). CDR3 length: 14 amino acids. V gave up 3 bases and J gave up 3 bases, with 9 bases separating them.

This chain uses TRBV27 with TRBJ2-2, with a possible D match to TRBD2 (6 bases). Trimming cost V 8 bases and J 0 bases, with 16 bases left between them. Germline-derived CDR1 and CDR2 are MNHEY and SMNVEV (reference sequence). The CDR3 spans 16 residues. The CDR3 DNA reads as TGTGCCAGCGCGTATACTAGCCCCGCGAACACCGGGGAGCTGTTTTTT. Translated: CASAYTSPANTGELFF.

The chain is built from TRBV5-8 and TRBJ2-2; 10 bases align to TRBD1. V trimming: 4 bases; J trimming: 1 base; junction bases outside the gene matches: 13. Germline V CDR1 and CDR2: SGHTS, YDEGEE. This CDR3 has 19 amino acids. This CDR3 reads CASSVGRDRGALNTGELFF. For the CDR3, the DNA is TGTGCCAGCAGCGTTGGCCGGGACAGGGGAGCACTGAACACCGGGGAGCTGTTTTTT.

The chain carries TRBV7-2 and TRBJ2-5, with D possibly matching TRBD1 (7 bases). The CDR3 has 15 residues. Germline V CDR1 and CDR2: SGHTA, FQGNSA. Trimming cost V 5 bases and J 0 bases, with 13 bases left between them. This CDR3 is CASSAFRGDQETQYF. The CDR3 coding sequence is TGTGCCAGCAGCGCCTTCAGGGGGGACCAAGAGACCCAGTACTTC. The variable domain in full, with the rest retrieved from reference TRBV7-2 and TRBJ2-5, is GAGVSQSPSNKVTEKGKDVELRCDPISGHTALYWYRQSLGQGLEFLIYFQGNSAPDKSGLPSDRFSAERTGGSVSTLTIQRTQQEDSAVYLCASSAFRGDQETQYFGPGTRLLVL.

This clone was observed a few times. V and J are TRBV28 and TRBJ1-1; no reliable D call. With 3 bases removed from V and 5 bases from J, the gap between germline ends came to 7 bases. Germline lookup yields CDR1 MDHEN and CDR2 SYDVKM. CDR3 size: 12 residues. This CDR3 reads CASSFGYTEAFF. The CDR3, as DNA: TGTGCCAGCAGTTTCGGGTATACTGAAGCTTTCTTT.

This rearrangement joins TRBV28 to TRBJ1-2; D is unresolved. V lost 10 bases, J lost 8 bases, and 11 bases lay in between. Germline V gene sequence: CDR1 MDHEN, CDR2 SYDVKM. This CDR3 spans 10 amino acids. The CDR3 DNA follows: TGTGCCATAAAGTCGGGCGGCTACACCTTC. Translating it yields CAIKSGGYTF.

The chain joins TRBV4-1 to TRBJ2-7, with TRBD1 matching 10 bases. The CDR3 length is 15 residues. Germline V gene data show CDR1 as MGHRA and CDR2 as YSYEKL. V dropped 1 base and J dropped 1; count of bases not matched to a gene: 1. The CDR3, as DNA: TGCGCCAGCAGCCAAGGGACAGGGGGTTCCTACGAGCAGTACTTC. It is translated as CASSQGTGGSYEQYF.

In its sample, this clone was seen once. This rearrangement joins TRBV5-6 to TRBJ1-2; tentatively, D is TRBD1 (5 bases). Per the germline V gene, CDR1 is SGHDT and CDR2 is YYEEEE. The ends were cut back, 2 bases at V and 4 bases at J, with 15 bases in the middle. The CDR3 covers 15 residues. The CDR3 loop is CASSLGQRRIYGYTF. CDR3 nucleotide sequence: TGTGCCAGCAGCTTAGGACAAAGAAGAATCTATGGCTACACCTTC.

This sequence joins TRBV28 and TRBJ1-2; 8 bases agree with TRBD1. The V gene end was trimmed by 4 bases and the J gene end by 8 bases; junction bases not matched to a gene: 9. The V gene's germline CDR1 is MDHEN and CDR2 SYDVKM. The CDR3 is made up of 14 amino acids. The CDR3, as DNA: TGTGCCAGCAGTTCGCCCGGACAGGGCAAAGGCTACACCTTC. It codes for CASSSPGQGKGYTF.

The chain employs TRBV7-6 and TRBJ2-1, with 8 bases lining up with TRBD2. Trimming cost V 5 bases and J 2 bases; bases outside gene matches: 5. Per the germline V gene, CDR1 is SGHVS and CDR2 is FNYEAQ. The CDR3 extends over 15 amino acids. The CDR3 sequence: CASSPSGSAYNEQFF. Here the CDR3 DNA reads TGTGCCAGCAGCCCAAGCGGGAGCGCCTACAATGAGCAGTTCTTC.

This chain links TRBV19 with TRBJ2-7, with TRBD1 matching 7 bases. The CDR3 totals 15 residues. Germline CDR1 is LNHDA and CDR2 is SQIVND (reference sequence). Germline trimming cut 1 base from V and 3 bases from J; bases unmatched to any gene: 6. The CDR3 bases are TGTGCCAGTAGTATAGCGAGACAGGGCGTCTACGAGCAGTACTTC. Translation gives CASSIARQGVYEQYF.

The V and J genes are TRBV5-5 and TRBJ2-1; a possible D gene is TRBD1 (5 bases). In germline, CDR1 is SGHKS, CDR2 YYEKEE (reference sequence). Trimming pared 1 base from V and 0 bases from J, leaving 8 bases between. This CDR3 has 15 amino acids. In DNA, the CDR3 is TGTGCCAGCAGCTTGCGTCAGGGCTCCTACAATGAGCAGTTCTTC. Translating it yields CASSLRQGSYNEQFF.

The count of this clone is one. The V call is TRBV2, the J call TRBJ2-7, with D possibly TRBD1 on 6 matching bases. Germline CDR1 SNHLY, CDR2 FYNNEI. There are 13 residues in the CDR3. V lost 3 bases and J 4 bases, leaving 10 bases between the germline ends. The CDR3 DNA follows: TGTGCCAGCAGTGAGAGGACAGCGTACGAGCAGTACTTC. Translation gives CASSERTAYEQYF. The whole variable domain, remainder taken from reference TRBV2 and TRBJ2-7, is EPEVTQTPSHQVTQMGQEVILRCVPISNHLYFYWYRQILGQKVEFLVSFYNNEISEKSEIFDDQFSVERPDGSNFTLKIRSTKLEDSAMYFCASSERTAYEQYFGPGTRLTVT.

This sequence joins TRBV19 and TRBJ2-1; D unresolved. Per germline, CDR1 LNHDA and CDR2 SQIVND (reference sequence). The CDR3 is made up of 14 amino acids. V lost 3 bases to trimming and J lost 6 bases, with 12 bases between them. The CDR3 DNA sequence: TGTGCCAGTAGTATGCGGACCGGGTCCAATGAGCAGTTCTTC. This encodes CASSMRTGSNEQFF. Looking up the rest from reference TRBV19 and TRBJ2-1 gives the full variable domain: DGGITQSPKYLFRKEGQNVTLSCEQNLNHDAMYWYRQDPGQGLRLIYYSQIVNDFQKGDIAEGYSVSREKKESFPLTVTSAQKNPTAFYLCASSMRTGSNEQFFGPGTRLTVL.

The gene calls are TRBV29-1 and TRBJ2-1; D is possibly TRBD1 (6 bases). V was trimmed by 7 bases and J by 0 bases, leaving 13 bases between them. CDR3 size: 14 residues. Germline CDR1 is SQVTM and CDR2 is ANQGSEA. CDR3 sequence: CSARTDLSYNEQFF. The DNA for the CDR3 is TGCAGCGCCCGGACAGACCTCTCCTACAATGAGCAGTTCTTC.

This clone was observed a single time. This chain joins TRBV6-1 and TRBJ2-2, with 9 bases identical to TRBD1. Trimming at V came to 11 bases and at J to 4 bases, leaving 8 bases not matched to a gene. Germline-derived CDR1 and CDR2 are MNHNS and SASEGT. The CDR3 has 14 residues. The CDR3: CAGSWTGVTGELFF. As DNA, the CDR3 is TGTGCCGGCTCCTGGACAGGGGTCACCGGGGAGCTGTTTTTT.